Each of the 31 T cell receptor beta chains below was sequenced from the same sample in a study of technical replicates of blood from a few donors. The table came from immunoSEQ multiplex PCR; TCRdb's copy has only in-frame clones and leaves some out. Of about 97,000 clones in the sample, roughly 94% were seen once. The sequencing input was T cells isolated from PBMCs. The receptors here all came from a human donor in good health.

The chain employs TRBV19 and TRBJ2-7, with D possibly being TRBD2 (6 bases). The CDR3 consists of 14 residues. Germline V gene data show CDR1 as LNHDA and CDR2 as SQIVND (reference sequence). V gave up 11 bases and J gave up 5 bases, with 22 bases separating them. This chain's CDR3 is CACSPGLNWDEQYF. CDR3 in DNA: TGTGCCTGCAGCCCGGGACTCAACTGGGACGAGCAGTACTTC.

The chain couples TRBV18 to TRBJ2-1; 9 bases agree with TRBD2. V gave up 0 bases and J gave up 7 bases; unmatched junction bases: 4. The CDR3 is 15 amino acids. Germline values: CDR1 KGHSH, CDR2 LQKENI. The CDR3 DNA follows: TGTGCCAGCTCACCACCGTGGCTAGCGGGAAATGAGCAGTTCTTC. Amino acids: CASSPPWLAGNEQFF.

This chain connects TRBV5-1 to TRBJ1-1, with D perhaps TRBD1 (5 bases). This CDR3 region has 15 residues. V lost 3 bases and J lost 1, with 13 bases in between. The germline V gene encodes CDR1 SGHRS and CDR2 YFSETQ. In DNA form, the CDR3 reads TGCGCCAGCAGCTCATCCGGGACTGGGAACACTGAAGCTTTCTTT. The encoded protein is CASSSSGTGNTEAFF.

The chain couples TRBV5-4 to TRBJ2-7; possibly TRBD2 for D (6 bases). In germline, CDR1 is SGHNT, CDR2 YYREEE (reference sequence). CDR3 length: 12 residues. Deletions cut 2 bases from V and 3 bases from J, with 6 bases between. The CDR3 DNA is TGTGCCAGCAGCTTCGGGGGCTACGAGCAGTACTTC. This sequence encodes CASSFGGYEQYF.

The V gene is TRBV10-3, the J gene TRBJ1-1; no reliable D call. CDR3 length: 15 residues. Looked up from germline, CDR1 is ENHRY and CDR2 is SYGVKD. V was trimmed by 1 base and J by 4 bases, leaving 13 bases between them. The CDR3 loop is CAISEFEEEITEAFF. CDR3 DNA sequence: TGTGCCATCAGTGAGTTTGAGGAAGAGATCACTGAAGCTTTCTTT.

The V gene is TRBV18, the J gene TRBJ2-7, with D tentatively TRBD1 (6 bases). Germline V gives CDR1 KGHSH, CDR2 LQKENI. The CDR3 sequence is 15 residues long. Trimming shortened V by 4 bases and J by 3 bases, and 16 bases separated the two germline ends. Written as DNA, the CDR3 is TGTGCCAGCTCACTATCCGGGACACCCATCTACGAGCAGTACTTC. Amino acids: CASSLSGTPIYEQYF.

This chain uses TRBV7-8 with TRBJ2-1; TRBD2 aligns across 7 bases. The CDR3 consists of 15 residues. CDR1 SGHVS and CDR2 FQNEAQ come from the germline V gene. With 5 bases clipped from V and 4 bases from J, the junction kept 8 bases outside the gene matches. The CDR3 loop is CASSVERDLYNEQFF. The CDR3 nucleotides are TGTGCCAGCAGCGTAGAGCGGGACCTTTACAATGAGCAGTTCTTC.

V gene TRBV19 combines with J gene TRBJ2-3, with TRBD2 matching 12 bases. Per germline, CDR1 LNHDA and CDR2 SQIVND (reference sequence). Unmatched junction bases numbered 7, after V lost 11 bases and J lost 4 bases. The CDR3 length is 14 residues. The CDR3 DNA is TGTGCCCGGAGGACTAGCGGGACCCCAGATACGCAGTATTTT. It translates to CARRTSGTPDTQYF.

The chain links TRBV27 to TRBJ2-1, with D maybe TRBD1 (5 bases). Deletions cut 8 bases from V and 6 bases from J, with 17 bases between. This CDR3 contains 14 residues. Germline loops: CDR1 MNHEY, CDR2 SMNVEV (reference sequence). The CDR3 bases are TGTGCCAGCGGGCCCCAGGGTAAGGCCAATGAGCAGTTCTTC. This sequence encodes CASGPQGKANEQFF.

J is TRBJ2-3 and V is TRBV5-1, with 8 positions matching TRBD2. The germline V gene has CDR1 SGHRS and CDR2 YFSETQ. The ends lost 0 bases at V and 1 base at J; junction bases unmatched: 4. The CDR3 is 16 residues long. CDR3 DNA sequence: TGCGCCAGCAGCTTGGCCGGGGGACTAGGCACAGATACGCAGTATTTT. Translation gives CASSLAGGLGTDTQYF.

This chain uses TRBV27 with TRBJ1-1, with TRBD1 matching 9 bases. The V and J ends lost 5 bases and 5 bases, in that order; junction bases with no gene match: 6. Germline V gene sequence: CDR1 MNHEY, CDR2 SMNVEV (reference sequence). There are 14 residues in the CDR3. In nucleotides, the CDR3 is TGTGCCAGCAGTGTCACAGGGGGCACGACTGAAGCTTTCTTT. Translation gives CASSVTGGTTEAFF.

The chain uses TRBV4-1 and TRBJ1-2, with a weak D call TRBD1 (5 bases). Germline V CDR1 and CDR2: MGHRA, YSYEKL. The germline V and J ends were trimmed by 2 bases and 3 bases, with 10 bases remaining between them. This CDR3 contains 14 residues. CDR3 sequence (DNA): TGCGCCAGCAGCCAACTGCGGGGGGACTATGGCTACACCTTC. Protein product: CASSQLRGDYGYTF.

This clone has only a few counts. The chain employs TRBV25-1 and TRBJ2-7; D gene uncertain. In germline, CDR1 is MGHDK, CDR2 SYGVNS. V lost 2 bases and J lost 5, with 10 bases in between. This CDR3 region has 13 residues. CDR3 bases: TGTGCCAGCAGTGAACCACAATTCCACGAGCAGTACTTC. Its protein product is CASSEPQFHEQYF.

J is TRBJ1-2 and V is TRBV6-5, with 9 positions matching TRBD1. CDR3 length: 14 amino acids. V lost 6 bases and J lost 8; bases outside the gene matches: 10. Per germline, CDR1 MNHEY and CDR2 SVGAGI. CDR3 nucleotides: TGTGCCAGCAGGATTCGGACAGGGGCGGACGGCTACACCTTC. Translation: CASRIRTGADGYTF.

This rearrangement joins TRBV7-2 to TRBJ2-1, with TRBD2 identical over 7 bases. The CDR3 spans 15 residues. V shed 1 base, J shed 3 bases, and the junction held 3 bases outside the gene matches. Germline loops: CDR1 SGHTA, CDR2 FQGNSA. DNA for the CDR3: TGTGCCAGCAGCTTAGAGGCTAGCGGCTACAATGAGCAGTTCTTC. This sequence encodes CASSLEASGYNEQFF.

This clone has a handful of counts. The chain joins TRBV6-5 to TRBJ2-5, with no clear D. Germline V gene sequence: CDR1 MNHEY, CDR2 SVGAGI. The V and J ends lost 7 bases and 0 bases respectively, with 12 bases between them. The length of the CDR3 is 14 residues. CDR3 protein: CASNADLYQETQYF. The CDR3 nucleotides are TGTGCCAGCAACGCGGATTTGTACCAAGAGACCCAGTACTTC.

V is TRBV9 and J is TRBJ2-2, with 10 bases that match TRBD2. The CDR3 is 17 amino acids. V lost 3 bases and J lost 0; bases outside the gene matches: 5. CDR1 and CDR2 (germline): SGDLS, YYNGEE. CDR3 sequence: CASSADLAGANTGELFF. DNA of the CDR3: TGTGCCAGCAGCGCCGACCTAGCGGGAGCGAACACCGGGGAGCTGTTTTTT.

The CDR3 DNA sequence: TGTGCCAGCAGCCAAGGATTGGGCAGTTACAATCAGCCCCAGCATTTT. It codes for CASSQGLGSYNQPQHF. The V and J genes are TRBV4-2 and TRBJ1-5; D remains ambiguous. Trimming took 1 base from V and 3 from J, leaving 13 bases between them. From germline, CDR1 is LGHNA and CDR2 YNFKEQ. The CDR3 is 16 amino acids.

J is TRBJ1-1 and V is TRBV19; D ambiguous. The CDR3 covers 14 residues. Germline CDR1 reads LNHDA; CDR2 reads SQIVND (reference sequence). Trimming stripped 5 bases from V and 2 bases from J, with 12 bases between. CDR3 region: CASSPFTVNTEAFF. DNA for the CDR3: TGTGCCAGTAGTCCCTTTACGGTTAACACTGAAGCTTTCTTT.

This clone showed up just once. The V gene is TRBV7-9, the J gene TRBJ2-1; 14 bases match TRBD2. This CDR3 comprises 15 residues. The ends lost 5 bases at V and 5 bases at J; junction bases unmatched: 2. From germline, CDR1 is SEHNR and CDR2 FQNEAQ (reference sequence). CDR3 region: CASSQGLAGDNEQFF. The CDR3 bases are TGTGCCAGCAGCCAGGGACTAGCGGGAGACAATGAGCAGTTCTTC.

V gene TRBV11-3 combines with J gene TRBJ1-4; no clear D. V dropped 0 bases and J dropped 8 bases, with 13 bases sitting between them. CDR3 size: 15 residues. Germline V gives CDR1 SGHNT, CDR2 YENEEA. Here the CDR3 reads CASSLEREKEEKLFF. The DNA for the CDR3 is TGTGCCAGCAGCTTAGAAAGGGAGAAGGAGGAAAAACTGTTTTTT.

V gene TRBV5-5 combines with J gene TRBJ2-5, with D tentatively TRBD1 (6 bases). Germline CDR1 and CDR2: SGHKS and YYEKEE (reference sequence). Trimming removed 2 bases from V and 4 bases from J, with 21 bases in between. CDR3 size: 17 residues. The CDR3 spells CASSFYNYRELGETQYF. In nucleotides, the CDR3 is TGTGCCAGCAGCTTTTATAACTACAGGGAATTAGGAGAGACCCAGTACTTC. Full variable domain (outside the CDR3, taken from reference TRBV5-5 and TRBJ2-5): DAGVTQSPTHLIKTRGQQVTLRCSPISGHKSVSWYQQVLGQGPQFIFQYYEKEERGRGNFPDRFSARQFPNYSSELNVNALLLGDSALYLCASSFYNYRELGETQYFGPGTRLLVL.

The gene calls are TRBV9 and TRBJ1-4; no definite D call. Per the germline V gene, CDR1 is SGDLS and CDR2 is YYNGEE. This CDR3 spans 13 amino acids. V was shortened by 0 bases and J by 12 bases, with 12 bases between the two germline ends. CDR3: CASSVEGKGELFF. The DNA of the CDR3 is TGTGCCAGCAGCGTAGAAGGAAAGGGAGAACTGTTTTTT.

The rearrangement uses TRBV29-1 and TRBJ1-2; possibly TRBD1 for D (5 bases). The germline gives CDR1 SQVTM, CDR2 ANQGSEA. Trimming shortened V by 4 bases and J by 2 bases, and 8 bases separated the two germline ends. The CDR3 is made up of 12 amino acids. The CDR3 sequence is CSVVNRNYGYTF. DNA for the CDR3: TGCAGCGTTGTGAACAGGAACTATGGCTACACCTTC.

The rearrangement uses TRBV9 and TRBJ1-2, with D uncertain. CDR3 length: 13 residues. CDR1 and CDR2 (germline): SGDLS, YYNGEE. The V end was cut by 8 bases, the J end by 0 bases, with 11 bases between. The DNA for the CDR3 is TGTGCCAGTTCGGAGGCTTCTAACTATGGCTACACCTTC. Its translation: CASSEASNYGYTF.

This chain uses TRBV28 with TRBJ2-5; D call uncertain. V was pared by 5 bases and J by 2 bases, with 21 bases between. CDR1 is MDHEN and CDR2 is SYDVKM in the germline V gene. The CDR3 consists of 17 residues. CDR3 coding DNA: TGTGCCAGCAGTCCCAGGAATACTGCGAACGTACAAGAGACCCAGTACTTC. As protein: CASSPRNTANVQETQYF.

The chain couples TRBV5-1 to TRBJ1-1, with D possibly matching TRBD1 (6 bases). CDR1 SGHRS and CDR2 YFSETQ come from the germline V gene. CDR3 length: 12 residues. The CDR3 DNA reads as TGCGTCCCCAGGACAGCGAACACTGAAGCTTTCTTT. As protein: CVPRTANTEAFF.

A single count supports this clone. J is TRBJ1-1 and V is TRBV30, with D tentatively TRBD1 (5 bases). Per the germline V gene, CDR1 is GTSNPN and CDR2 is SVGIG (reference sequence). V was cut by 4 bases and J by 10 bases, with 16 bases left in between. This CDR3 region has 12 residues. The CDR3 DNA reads TGTGCCTGGAATACCTTCCAGGGTGGAGCTTTCTTT. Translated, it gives CAWNTFQGGAFF.

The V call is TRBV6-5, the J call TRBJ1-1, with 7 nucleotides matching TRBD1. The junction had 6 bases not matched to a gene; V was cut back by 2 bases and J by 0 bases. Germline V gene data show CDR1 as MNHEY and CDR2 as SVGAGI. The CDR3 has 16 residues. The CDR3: CASSYVQGVVNTEAFF. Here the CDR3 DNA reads TGTGCCAGCAGTTACGTCCAGGGGGTGGTGAACACTGAAGCTTTCTTT.

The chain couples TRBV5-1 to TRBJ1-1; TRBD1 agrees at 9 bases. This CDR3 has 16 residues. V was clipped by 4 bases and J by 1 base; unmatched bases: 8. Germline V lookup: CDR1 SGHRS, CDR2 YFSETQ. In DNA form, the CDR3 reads TGCGCCAGCAGCCAAGGACAGGGGATTAGGAACACTGAAGCTTTCTTT. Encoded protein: CASSQGQGIRNTEAFF.

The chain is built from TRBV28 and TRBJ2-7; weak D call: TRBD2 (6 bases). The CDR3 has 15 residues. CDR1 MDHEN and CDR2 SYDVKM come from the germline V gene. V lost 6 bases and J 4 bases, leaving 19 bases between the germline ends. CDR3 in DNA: TGTGCCAGCAGCACCCAGTTGATTGGGAGGTACGAGCAGTACTTC. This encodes CASSTQLIGRYEQYF.